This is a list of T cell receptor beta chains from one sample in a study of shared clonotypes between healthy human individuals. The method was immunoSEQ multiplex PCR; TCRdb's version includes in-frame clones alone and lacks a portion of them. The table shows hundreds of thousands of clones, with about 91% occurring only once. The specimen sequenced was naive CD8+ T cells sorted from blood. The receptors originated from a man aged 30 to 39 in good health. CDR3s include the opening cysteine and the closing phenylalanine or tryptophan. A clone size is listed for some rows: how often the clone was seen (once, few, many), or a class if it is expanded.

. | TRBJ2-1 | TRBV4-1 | CASSQASGNEQFF
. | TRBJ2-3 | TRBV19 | CASSTSGDTDTQYF
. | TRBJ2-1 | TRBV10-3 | CAISESANEQFF
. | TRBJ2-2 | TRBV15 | CATSRIAGAGGELFF
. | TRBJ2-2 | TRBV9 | CASSLPRPGELFF
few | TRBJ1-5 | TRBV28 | CASSFLDTNSNQPQHF
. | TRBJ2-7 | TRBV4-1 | CASSQGTSTYEQYF
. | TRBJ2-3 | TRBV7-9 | CASSFLHLGLAASTDTQYF
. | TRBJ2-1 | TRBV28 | CASSPLTSSSEQFF
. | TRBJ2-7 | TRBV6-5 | CASSYSKTYEQYF
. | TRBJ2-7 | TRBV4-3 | CASSQEVGAGYEQYF
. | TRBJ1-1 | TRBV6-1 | CASSEWAGGREAFF
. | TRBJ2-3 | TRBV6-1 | CASSDPDSSSTDTQYF
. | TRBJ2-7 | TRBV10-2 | CASSLVYLSRGYEQYF
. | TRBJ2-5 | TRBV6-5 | CASSPWTTGETQYF
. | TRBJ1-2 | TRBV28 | CASSRSRQGIYYGYTF
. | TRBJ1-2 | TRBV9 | CASSAGTGGGYGYTF
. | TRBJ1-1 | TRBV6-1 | CASSDAPQYTEAFF
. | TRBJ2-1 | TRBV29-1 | CSVEGSGFQSYNEQFF
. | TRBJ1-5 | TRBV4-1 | CASSLSPGGNQPQHF
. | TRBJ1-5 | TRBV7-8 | CASSLDSHNQPQHF
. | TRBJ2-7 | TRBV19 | CASSTSGTTGYEQYF
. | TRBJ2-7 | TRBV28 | CASSTPGTGKYEQYF
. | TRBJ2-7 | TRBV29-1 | CSVAGPSSYEQYF
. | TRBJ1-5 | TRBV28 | CASSLVNQPQHF
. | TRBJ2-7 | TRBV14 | CASALTSGRGEQYF
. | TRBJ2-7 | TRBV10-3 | CAISEMLGQGSEQYF
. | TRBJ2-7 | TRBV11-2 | CASSFFGGIGYEQYF
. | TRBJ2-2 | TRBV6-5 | CASTTRGRYNGELFF
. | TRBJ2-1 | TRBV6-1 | CASSLDRGQYNEQFF
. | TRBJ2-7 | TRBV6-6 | CAHGSAYEQYF
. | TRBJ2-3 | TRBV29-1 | CSVVQGADTQYF
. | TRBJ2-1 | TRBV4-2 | CASSQEFGTGEQFF
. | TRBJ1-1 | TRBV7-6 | CASSLSREAFF
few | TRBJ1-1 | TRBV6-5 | CATRGLSNTEAFF
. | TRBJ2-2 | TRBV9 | CASSGQGSGELFF
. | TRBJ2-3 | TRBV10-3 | CAISDFGGTDTQYF
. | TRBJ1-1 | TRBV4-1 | CASSQDWARGTEAFF
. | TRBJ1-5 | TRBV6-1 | CASSVPVWDQPQHF
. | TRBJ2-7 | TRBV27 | CASNPGTSPREQYF
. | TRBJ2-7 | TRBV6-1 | CASGAIAGGPYEQYF
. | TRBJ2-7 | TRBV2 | CASRGQGSYEQYF
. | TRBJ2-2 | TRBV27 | CASSLQLAGAGELFF
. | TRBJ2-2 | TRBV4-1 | CASSQHSGRGGELFF
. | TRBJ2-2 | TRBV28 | CASSKTRPGELFF
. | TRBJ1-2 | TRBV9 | CASMDRVYGYTF
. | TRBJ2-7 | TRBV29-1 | CSVVTSGTYEQYF
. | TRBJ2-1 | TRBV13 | CASTLTSGIDNEQFF
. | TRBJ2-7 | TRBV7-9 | CASSLGDDYEQYF
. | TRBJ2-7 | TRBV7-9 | CASSLGGQGAMYEQYF
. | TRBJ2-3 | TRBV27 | CASSFRPSGTDTQYF
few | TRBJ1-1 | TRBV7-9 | CASSLGGQGNTEAFF